The 26 T cell receptor beta chains in this list originate from one sample, sequenced in a study of Ad26.COV2.S vaccination and SARS-CoV-2 variants. Clones were sequenced by immunoSEQ multiplex PCR, and TCRdb holds only the in-frame ones, with some missing. The sample records 350,000 to 450,000 clones, around 93% being singletons. Treatment defined: around 19 received Ad26.COV2.S at low or high dose, single or two shots; about 5 received placebo; per-sample allocation not given. All samples were drawn on day 63, counting from the first vaccine or placebo injection. Specimen: peripheral blood, collected in a trial of Ad26.COV2.S vaccine versus placebo. Receptors originate from a person aged 18 to 59 who received the Ad26.COV2.S COVID-19 vaccine or a placebo.

V usage is TRBV6-5 and J usage is TRBJ1-2; TRBD1 aligns across 9 bases. The CDR3 extends over 13 amino acids. J lost 4 bases, V lost 6 bases, and 3 bases had no gene match. CDR1 is MNHEY and CDR2 is SVGAGI in the germline V gene. The CDR3: CASRPDRGYGYTF. The CDR3 nucleotides are TGTGCCAGCAGACCGGACAGGGGCTATGGCTACACCTTC.

V and J are TRBV19 and TRBJ2-5, with 7 positions matching TRBD2. Germline V gives CDR1 LNHDA, CDR2 SQIVND (reference sequence). This CDR3 spans 15 amino acids. Trimming removed 5 bases from V and 2 bases from J; junction bases left unmatched: 8. The CDR3 nucleotides are TGTGCCAGTAGTTCGGGGGGTCTTAGTCAAGAGACCCAGTACTTC. It yields the protein CASSSGGLSQETQYF.

This chain joins TRBV27 and TRBJ2-3; D is possibly TRBD1 (6 bases). The V end was cut by 6 bases, the J end by 1 base, with 14 bases between. The CDR3 consists of 15 residues. Germline V gene sequence: CDR1 MNHEY, CDR2 SMNVEV (reference sequence). CDR3 amino acids: CASRSPGHGTDTQYF. DNA for the CDR3: TGTGCCAGCAGGAGCCCGGGACACGGCACAGATACGCAGTATTTT.

This rearrangement joins TRBV20-1 to TRBJ1-1, with D perhaps TRBD1 (6 bases). V gave up 6 bases and J gave up 7 bases, with 12 bases separating them. This CDR3 region has 11 residues. Germline lookup yields CDR1 DFQATT and CDR2 SNEGSKA (reference sequence). DNA for the CDR3: TGCAGTGCACAGGGAGCGCATGAAGCTTTCTTT. This translates into CSAQGAHEAFF.

The CDR3 region is CASSQEGGASSYEQYF. CDR3 DNA: TGTGCCAGCAGCCAAGAAGGGGGCGCCTCCTCCTACGAGCAGTACTTC. The gene calls are TRBV14 and TRBJ2-7, with 7 bases identical to TRBD1. This CDR3 comprises 16 residues. CDR1 is SGHDN, CDR2 FVKESK, per germline. The trim removed 0 bases at V and 0 bases at J, leaving 5 bases unmatched.

The chain employs TRBV19 and TRBJ1-1; no definite D call. The germline gives CDR1 LNHDA, CDR2 SQIVND (reference sequence). V lost 8 bases and J lost 5, with 9 bases in between. This CDR3 has 11 residues. CDR3: CASEYRTEAFF. For the CDR3, the DNA is TGTGCCAGTGAGTATAGAACTGAAGCTTTCTTT.

V and J are TRBV4-1 and TRBJ2-3; D possibly uses TRBD1 or TRBD2 (6 bases each). This CDR3 contains 16 residues. Deletions cut 4 bases from V and 0 bases from J, with 14 bases between. Germline values: CDR1 MGHRA, CDR2 YSYEKL. CDR3 residues: CASSPRRGRSTDTQYF. The CDR3, as DNA: TGCGCCAGCAGCCCCCGACGGGGGCGCAGCACAGATACGCAGTATTTT.

The V gene is TRBV6-2 or TRBV6-3, the J gene TRBJ2-5, with 11 bases aligning to TRBD2. This CDR3 comprises 17 residues. Germline V gives CDR1 MNHEY, CDR2 SVGEGT. The junction had 10 bases not matched to a gene; V was cut back by 2 bases and J by 5 bases. For the CDR3, the DNA is TGTGCCAGCAGTTACGATTTTAGCGGGGGGGCCTCCGAGACCCAGTACTTC. Encoded protein: CASSYDFSGGASETQYF.

The CDR3 sequence is CASSQDTSINEKLFF. In nucleotides, the CDR3 is TGCGCCAGCAGCCAAGATACGAGTATAAATGAAAAACTGTTTTTT. The chain is built from TRBV4-3 and TRBJ1-4; D unclear. The CDR3 consists of 15 residues. Germline V lookup: CDR1 LGHNA, CDR2 YSLEER. Deletions cut 0 bases from V and 5 bases from J, with 10 bases between.

This clone appeared once. CDR3 protein: CASSLKGTSGGTDTQYF. CDR3 DNA: TGCGCCAGCAGCCTGAAAGGGACTAGCGGGGGCACAGATACGCAGTATTTT. V is TRBV5-1 and J is TRBJ2-3; TRBD2 agrees at 13 bases. V was pared by 4 bases and J by 1 base, with 6 bases of the junction left unmatched. The CDR3 is 17 residues long. CDR1 is SGHRS and CDR2 is YFSETQ in the germline V gene.

The V gene is TRBV7-2, the J gene TRBJ2-3; D unresolved. V lost 5 bases and J lost 6, with 18 bases in between. CDR1 is SGHTA and CDR2 is FQGNSA in the germline V gene. This CDR3 contains 15 residues. CDR3 sequence: CASSPFRRSGDTQYF. CDR3 nucleotide sequence: TGTGCCAGCAGCCCGTTCCGAAGGTCCGGGGATACGCAGTATTTT.

The chain uses TRBV6-5 and TRBJ2-3; TRBD2 is a possible D gene (6 bases). Germline V gene data show CDR1 as MNHEY and CDR2 as SVGAGI. CDR3 length: 14 residues. Trimming removed 7 bases at V and 6 bases at J, with 17 bases between. CDR3 sequence (DNA): TGTGCCAGCAAAGGTTCGGCCGGAGGGGATACGCAGTATTTT. It specifies CASKGSAGGDTQYF.

The rearrangement joins TRBV15 to TRBJ2-1, with D possibly being TRBD2 (6 bases). Germline V gene data show CDR1 as LNHNV and CDR2 as YYDKDF (reference sequence). V lost 6 bases, J lost 0 bases, and 9 bases lay in between. CDR3 length: 14 residues. The CDR3 region has the DNA TGTGCCACCAGGGGAGGTACCTCCTACAATGAGCAGTTCTTC. Protein product: CATRGGTSYNEQFF.

The rearrangement links TRBV27 to TRBJ2-7; 10 bases agree with TRBD1. The germline V gene encodes CDR1 MNHEY and CDR2 SMNVEV (reference sequence). Unmatched junction bases numbered 0, after V lost 2 bases and J lost 2 bases. The CDR3 spans 14 residues. CDR3 protein: CASSLGTGAYEQYF. For the CDR3, the DNA is TGTGCCAGCAGTTTAGGGACAGGGGCCTACGAGCAGTACTTC.

This CDR3 is CASSSPAKSGSYTF. In DNA form, the CDR3 reads TGTGCCAGCAGTTCCCCGGCCAAAAGTGGGAGCTACACCTTC. The chain uses TRBV28 and TRBJ1-2, with D uncertain. There are 14 residues in the CDR3. Germline-derived CDR1 and CDR2 are MDHEN and SYDVKM. The ends were cut back, 4 bases at V and 9 bases at J, with 18 bases in the middle.

The genes are TRBV3-1 (or the pseudogene TRBV3-2) and TRBJ1-6, with D tentatively TRBD1 (5 bases). V was shortened by 2 bases and J by 6 bases, with 11 bases between the two germline ends. Germline V gives CDR1 LGHDT, CDR2 YNNKEL (reference sequence). This CDR3 spans 15 amino acids. The CDR3 DNA sequence: TGTGCCAGCAGCCAATCGACAGTTAGTAATTCACCCCTCCACTTT. This codes for CASSQSTVSNSPLHF.

The rearrangement links TRBV30 to TRBJ1-3; D ambiguous. V lost 0 bases, J lost 4 bases, and 7 bases lay in between. The CDR3 extends over 13 amino acids. Germline values: CDR1 GTSNPN, CDR2 SVGIG (reference sequence). The CDR3 DNA reads as TGTGCCTGGAGTGTGACTCCAGGAAACACCATATATTTT. This gives the protein CAWSVTPGNTIYF.

This clone was found once. The chain is built from TRBV4-3 and TRBJ1-5; weak D call: TRBD1 (6 bases). Germline-derived CDR1 and CDR2 are LGHNA and YSLEER. The length of the CDR3 is 15 residues. Trimming removed 0 bases at V and 6 bases at J, with 12 bases between. For the CDR3, the DNA is TGCGCCAGCAGCCAAGATACAGGGAGTTTTCAGCCCCAGCATTTT. Translated: CASSQDTGSFQPQHF.

The chain has TRBV5-1 and TRBJ2-5; 7 bases map to TRBD1. V trimming: 0 bases; J trimming: 4 bases; junction bases outside the gene matches: 12. Germline V CDR1 and CDR2: SGHRS, YFSETQ. This CDR3 has 17 amino acids. CDR3 sequence reads: CASSLAVVWDRGETQYF. The CDR3 DNA is TGCGCCAGCAGCTTGGCGGTTGTGTGGGACAGAGGAGAGACCCAGTACTTC.

This chain uses TRBV3-1 (or the pseudogene TRBV3-2) with TRBJ1-2; no definite D call. Per the germline V gene, CDR1 is LGHDT and CDR2 is YNNKEL (reference sequence). Deletions cut 1 base from V and 0 bases from J, with 12 bases between. The CDR3 covers 16 residues. CDR3 nucleotides: TGTGCCAGCAGCCAAGTTGAAACTCGAGCTAACTATGGCTACACCTTC. This translates into CASSQVETRANYGYTF.

This chain joins TRBV7-2 and TRBJ2-7, with a possible D match to TRBD2 (6 bases). Trimming removed 1 base at V and 4 bases at J, with 11 bases between. CDR1 SGHTA and CDR2 FQGNSA come from the germline V gene. The CDR3 has 14 residues. CDR3 residues: CASSLGAGGYEQYF. The CDR3 DNA reads TGTGCCAGCAGCTTAGGGGCCGGGGGTTACGAGCAGTACTTC.

The chain recombines TRBV9 with TRBJ2-1, with TRBD2 identical over 9 bases. CDR1 and CDR2 from the germline V gene are SGDLS and YYNGEE. The CDR3 length is 12 residues. With V trimmed by 6 bases and J by 5 bases, 0 bases remained unmatched. The CDR3 here is CASKRGDNEQFF. DNA for the CDR3: TGTGCCAGCAAGCGGGGGGACAATGAGCAGTTCTTC.

The rearrangement links TRBV5-4 to TRBJ1-6, with a tentative D call TRBD1 (5 bases). CDR3 size: 16 residues. Germline CDR1 SGHNT, CDR2 YYREEE (reference sequence). V dropped 4 bases and J dropped 4 bases, with 15 bases sitting between them. CDR3 residues: CASSPEQGRYNSPLHF. In nucleotides, the CDR3 is TGTGCCAGCAGCCCGGAGCAGGGACGATATAATTCACCCCTCCACTTT.

The chain recombines TRBV9 with TRBJ2-7; 7 bases are a match to TRBD2. Germline V CDR1 and CDR2: SGDLS, YYNGEE. V gave up 0 bases and J gave up 5 bases; unmatched junction bases: 11. This CDR3 is built from 16 residues. The CDR3 DNA follows: TGTGCCAGCAGCGTAGCGGGTCGGGGGGTATCTGACGAGCAGTACTTC. Amino acid sequence: CASSVAGRGVSDEQYF.

CDR3: CASSVEGRQLTGELFF. The DNA for the CDR3 is TGTGCCAGCAGCGTAGAGGGGAGACAGCTAACCGGGGAGCTGTTTTTT. V gene TRBV9 combines with J gene TRBJ2-2; D is tentatively TRBD1 or TRBD2 (5 bases each). V was pared by 0 bases and J by 5 bases, with 14 bases between. Germline loops: CDR1 SGDLS, CDR2 YYNGEE. This CDR3 contains 16 residues. Using reference TRBV9 and TRBJ2-2 for the parts outside the CDR3, the full variable domain is DSGVTQTPKHLITATGQRVTLRCSPRSGDLSVYWYQQSLDQGLQFLIQYYNGEERAKGNILERFSAQQFPDLHSELNLSSLELGDSALYFCASSVEGRQLTGELFFGEGSRLTVL.

The rearrangement links TRBV7-9 to TRBJ1-1, with D tentatively TRBD1 (5 bases). This CDR3 comprises 13 residues. Germline assignment: CDR1 SEHNR and CDR2 FQNEAQ (reference sequence). V gave up 5 bases and J gave up 3 bases, with 10 bases separating them. CDR3 nucleotide sequence: TGTGCCAGCAGCCAAGCAGGGTACACTGAAGCTTTCTTT. Its translation: CASSQAGYTEAFF.